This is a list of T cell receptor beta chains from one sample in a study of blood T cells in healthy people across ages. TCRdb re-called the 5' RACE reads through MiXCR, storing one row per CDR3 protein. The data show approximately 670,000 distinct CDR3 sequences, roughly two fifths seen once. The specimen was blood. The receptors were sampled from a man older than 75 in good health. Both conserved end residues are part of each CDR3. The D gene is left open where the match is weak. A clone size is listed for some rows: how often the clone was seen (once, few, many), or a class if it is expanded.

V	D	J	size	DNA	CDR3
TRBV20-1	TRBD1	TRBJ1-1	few	TGCAGTGCTATAACCGGGACAGGGCGGAACACTGAAGCTTTCTTT	CSAITGTGRNTEAFF
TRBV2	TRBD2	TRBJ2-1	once	TGTGCCATACGGACTAGCGAGTACAATGAGCAGTTCTTC	CAIRTSEYNEQFF
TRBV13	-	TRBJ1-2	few	TGTGCCAGCAGCTCACAGGAGAACTATGGCTACACCTTC	CASSSQENYGYTF
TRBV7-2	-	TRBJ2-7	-	TGTGCCAGCAGTGTACAGGGTAGAGGGTCCTACGAGCAGTACTTC	CASSVQGRGSYEQYF
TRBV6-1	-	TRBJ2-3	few	TGTGCCAGCAGTCCGAGCTTTGGCACAGATACGCAGTATTTT	CASSPSFGTDTQYF
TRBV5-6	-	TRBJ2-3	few	TGTGCCAGCAGCTTGGCCCCTAGTACGCAGTATTTT	CASSLAPSTQYF
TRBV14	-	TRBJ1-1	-	TGTGCCAGCAGCCAAGTTGGGGCGGGAGGCACTGAAGCTTTCTTT	CASSQVGAGGTEAFF
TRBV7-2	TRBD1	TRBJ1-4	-	TGTGCCAGCAGCTTGACAGGGCTTAATGAAAAACTGTTTTTT	CASSLTGLNEKLFF
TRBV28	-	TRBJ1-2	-	TGTGCCAGCAGTACTCGGATTGTCGGAGGCTACACCTTC	CASSTRIVGGYTF
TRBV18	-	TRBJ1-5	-	TGTGCCAGCTCACCAGAGAGCCCCGGCGGCAATCAGCCCCAGCATTTT	CASSPESPGGNQPQHF
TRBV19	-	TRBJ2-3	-	TGTGCCAGTAGTGTCGGGAGTCGTAGTACGCAGTATTTT	CASSVGSRSTQYF
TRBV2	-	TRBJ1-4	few	TGTGCCAGCAGTGATCCGGGACACCATGAAAAACTGTTTTTT	CASSDPGHHEKLFF
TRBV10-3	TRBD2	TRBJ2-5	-	TGTGCCACGGAAGCGGGGGGGCATGAGACCCAGTACTTC	CATEAGGHETQYF
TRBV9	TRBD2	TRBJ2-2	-	TGTGCCAGCAGCGTATCGGGGACTAGCGGGGGGGCTAGCACCGGGGAGCTGTTTTTT	CASSVSGTSGGASTGELFF
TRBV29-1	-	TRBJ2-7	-	TGCAGCGTTTCGACTAACAACAATGAGCAGTACTTC	CSVSTNNNEQYF
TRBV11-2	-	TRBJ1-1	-	TGTGCCAGCAGCTTAGACTGGACGTCCACTGAAGCTTTCTTT	CASSLDWTSTEAFF
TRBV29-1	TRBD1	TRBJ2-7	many	TGCAGCGTTTTACAGGGGCGTGACGAGCAGTACTTC	CSVLQGRDEQYF
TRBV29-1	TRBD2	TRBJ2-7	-	TGCAGCGTTCGGCGGGAGTCCCCCTACGAGCAGTACTTC	CSVRRESPYEQYF
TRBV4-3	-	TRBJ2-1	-	TGCGCCAGCAGCCAAGCTAGAGGAGGACTAAGCTCCTACAATGAGCAGTTCTTC	CASSQARGGLSSYNEQFF
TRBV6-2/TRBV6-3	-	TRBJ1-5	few	TGTGCCAGCAGTTCCCCTGGGGATGGACAGCCCCAGCATTTT	CASSSPGDGQPQHF
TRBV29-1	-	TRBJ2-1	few	TGCAGCAAATTAGCGGATCGGGCCTCAAATGAGCAGTTCTTC	CSKLADRASNEQFF
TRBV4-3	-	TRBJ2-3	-	TGCGCCAGCAGCCAAGATGAAAGGGGACCTTTCGGAGATACGCAGTATTTT	CASSQDERGPFGDTQYF
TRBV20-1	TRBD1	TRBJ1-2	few	TGCAGTGCCATCCTACAGGGGAGCTATGGCTACACCTTC	CSAILQGSYGYTF
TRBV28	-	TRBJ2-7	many	TGTGCCAGCAGTACCCGACTACGCCCCTCCTACGAGCAGTACTTC	CASSTRLRPSYEQYF
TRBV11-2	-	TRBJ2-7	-	TGTGCCAGCAGCTTCCTCACATACAATGAGCAGTACTTC	CASSFLTYNEQYF
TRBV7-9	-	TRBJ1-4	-	TGTGCCAGCAGCTTACCGGGGGCGGCTGGTGAAAAACTGTTTTTT	CASSLPGAAGEKLFF
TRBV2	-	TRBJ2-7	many	TGTGCCAGCAGTGAAGCGCTATTTGAGCAGTACTTC	CASSEALFEQYF
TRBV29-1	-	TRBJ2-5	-	TGCAGCACCGGCCGGGACACCCAAGAGACCCAGTACTTC	CSTGRDTQETQYF
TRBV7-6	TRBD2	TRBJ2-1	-	TGTGCCAGCAGCCCCAGGACTAGCGGGTTGCAGTTCTTC	CASSPRTSGLQFF
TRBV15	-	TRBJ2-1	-	TGTGCCACCAGCAGAGATCTCGCGGCTCCCCCCCATCTCTACAATGAGCAGTTCTTC	CATSRDLAAPPHLYNEQFF
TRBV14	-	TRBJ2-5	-	TGTGCCAGCAGTCCGCCCGGGGCCCCGCGGCGGTACTTC	CASSPPGAPRRYF
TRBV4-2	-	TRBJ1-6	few	TGTGCCAGCAGCACGAGACAGCCTAATTCACCCCTCCACTTT	CASSTRQPNSPLHF
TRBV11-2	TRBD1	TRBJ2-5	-	TGTGCCAGCAGCTTAGATCACAGGACAGGGGTAGGGGAGACCCAGTACTTC	CASSLDHRTGVGETQYF
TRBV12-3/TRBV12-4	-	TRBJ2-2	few	TGTGCCAGCAGCCAAGCACAGGCGCCCACCGGGGAGCTGTTTTTT	CASSQAQAPTGELFF
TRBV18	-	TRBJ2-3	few	TGTGCCAGCTCACCAAAGGAAGCAGATACGCAGTATTTT	CASSPKEADTQYF
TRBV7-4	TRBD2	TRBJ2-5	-	TGTGCCGGCAGTTTAGATTTATCCGGGGGGGAAGAGACCCAGTACTTC	CAGSLDLSGGEETQYF
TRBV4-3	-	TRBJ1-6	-	TGCGCCAGCAGCGTAGACAGGTTCTCTTCACCCCTCCACTTT	CASSVDRFSSPLHF
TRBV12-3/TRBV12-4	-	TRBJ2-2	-	TGTGCCAGCAGTTTTGGGTTTGCGATCGCCGGGGAGCTGTTTTTT	CASSFGFAIAGELFF
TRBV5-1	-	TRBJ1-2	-	TGCGCCAGCAGCTTGGAAATGGGGACGCCTGAGGGCTACACCTTC	CASSLEMGTPEGYTF
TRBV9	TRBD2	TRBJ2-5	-	TGTGCCAGCAGCGGGACTAGCGGAGGCGAAGAGACCCAGTACTTC	CASSGTSGGEETQYF
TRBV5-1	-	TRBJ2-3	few	TGCGCCAGCAGCTTGGCTGGGGGGACCACAGATACGCAGTATTTT	CASSLAGGTTDTQYF